These 17 T cell receptor beta chains were all obtained from the same sample, sequenced in a study of shared clonotypes between healthy human individuals (dated by TCRdb to the early 2020s). Library generation was performed with the immunoSEQ multiplex PCR assay. Drawn from immuneACCESS, this table holds only the in-frame rearrangements with V and J called that TCRdb kept. Clones are partly lost; checked studies trace under half to an unresolved V gene and leave the rest unexplained. The sample contains some 1 million clones, roughly 80% of them found a single time. Clones ranked in the top ten supply 1.4% of the sample. The sample taken for sequencing was memory CD4+ T cells sorted from blood. In the paper's terms, the cell subset or site label means: CD45RA-negative fraction. Receptors were obtained from a man between 18 and 35 years old in good health.

With respect to this clone: Other DNA sequences in this specimen translate into the identical CDR3. This chain joins TRBV7-2 and TRBJ2-7, with D tentatively TRBD1 or TRBD2 (5 bases each). Trimming cost V 2 bases and J 4 bases, with 9 bases left between them. The CDR3 totals 13 residues. Germline V gene data show CDR1 as SGHTA and CDR2 as FQGNSA. This CDR3 reads CASSLRGGYEQYF. In DNA form, the CDR3 reads TGTGCCAGCAGCTTACGTGGGGGATACGAGCAGTACTTC. Filled out from reference TRBV7-2 and TRBJ2-7, the complete variable domain reads GAGVSQSPSNKVTEKGKDVELRCDPISGHTALYWYRQSLGQGLEFLIYFQGNSAPDKSGLPSDRFSAERTGGSVSTLTIQRTQQEDSAVYLCASSLRGGYEQYFGPGTRLTVT.

The genes are TRBV29-1 and TRBJ2-2; perhaps TRBD2 as D (6 bases). Deletions cut 6 bases from V and 4 bases from J, with 15 bases between. Germline V gives CDR1 SQVTM, CDR2 ANQGSEA. CDR3 length: 14 amino acids. The CDR3: CSVRDFKGTGELFF. The CDR3 nucleotides are TGCAGCGTGAGGGACTTCAAGGGCACCGGGGAGCTGTTTTTT.

This rearrangement joins TRBV21-1 to TRBJ2-1; whether TRBD1, the table's D call, matches the DNA was not checked. TRBV21-1 is a known pseudogene. This CDR3 region has 16 residues. CDR3 DNA sequence: TGTGCCAGCAGCACTCAGAGATCCAGCAGGGACAGGGCCCGAATCTTC. The encoded protein is CASSTQRSSRDRARIF.

The chain carries TRBV29-1 and TRBJ1-1; the D is unclear. Looked up from germline, CDR1 is SQVTM and CDR2 is ANQGSEA. Trimming took off 3 bases at V and 4 bases at J, with 12 bases between the two ends. CDR3 length: 13 amino acids. The CDR3 coding sequence is TGCAGCGTTGAGAACCTGTGGGGCACTGAAGCTTTCTTT. Translated, it gives CSVENLWGTEAFF.

The V gene is TRBV5-4, the J gene TRBJ2-1; the D gene is possibly TRBD1 (6 bases). The CDR3 runs 13 residues. Germline V gene lookup returns CDR1 SGHNT and CDR2 YYREEE (reference sequence). Trimming removed 0 bases from V and 13 bases from J, with 14 bases in between. The CDR3 DNA sequence: TGTGCCAGCAGCTTGGCCGGCACAGGGCTTCAGTTCTTC. Protein: CASSLAGTGLQFF.

The table lists this clone with a count of one. Other DNA sequences from this sample encode an identical CDR3 as well. The CDR3 coding sequence is TGTGCCAGCACCTCGCCCTACGAGCAGTACTTC. Its translation: CASTSPYEQYF. The J gene is TRBJ2-7, the V gene TRBV28; D is unresolved. V was clipped by 7 bases and J by 2 bases, with 6 bases between them. Germline V CDR1 and CDR2: MDHEN, SYDVKM. This CDR3 has 11 amino acids.

Written as DNA, the CDR3 is TGTGCCAGCAGCTTGGGATTCGGGAGAACTAATGAAAAACTGTTTTTT. This encodes CASSLGFGRTNEKLFF. The chain links TRBV5-4 to TRBJ1-4; D not certain. CDR1 is SGHNT and CDR2 is YYREEE in the germline V gene (reference sequence). The CDR3 sequence is 16 residues long. Trimming stripped 0 bases from V and 1 base from J, with 10 bases between.

The chain has TRBV28 and TRBJ1-2; D unresolved. Trimming cost V 6 bases and J 4 bases, with 15 bases left between them. The CDR3 runs 14 residues. Germline V gives CDR1 MDHEN, CDR2 SYDVKM. The CDR3 spells CASSYGLGSYGYTF. In nucleotides, the CDR3 is TGTGCCAGCAGCTACGGTTTGGGGTCCTATGGCTACACCTTC.

The chain recombines TRBV9 with TRBJ2-3; 8 bases fit TRBD2. The V gene's germline CDR1 is SGDLS and CDR2 YYNGEE. V shed 3 bases, J shed 0 bases, and the junction held 18 bases outside the gene matches. The CDR3 is 20 residues long. The CDR3 nucleotides are TGTGCCAGCAGCGCTTACCCAGAAGTTCTTAGCGGGATAAGCACAGATACGCAGTATTTT. Its translation: CASSAYPEVLSGISTDTQYF.

The chain joins TRBV29-1 to TRBJ2-3; no reliable D call. Germline values: CDR1 SQVTM, CDR2 ANQGSEA. This CDR3 is 15 amino acids long. Trimming removed 0 bases at V and 0 bases at J, with 10 bases between. The CDR3 DNA reads as TGCAGCGTTGAAGATGGCGGCTTTAGCACAGATACGCAGTATTTT. It codes for CSVEDGGFSTDTQYF.

Concerning this clone: At the DNA level, this CDR3 is encoded by other sequences in the same sample as well. The gene calls are TRBV11-2 and TRBJ1-3; D is uncertain. Trimming took off 1 base at V and 0 bases at J, with 7 bases between the two ends. Germline V gene sequence: CDR1 SGHAT, CDR2 FQNNGV. CDR3 length: 15 residues. For the CDR3, the DNA is TGTGCCAGCAGCTTAGGCTCGAGCTCTGGAAACACCATATATTTT. This translates into CASSLGSSSGNTIYF.

The J gene is TRBJ2-5, the V gene TRBV7-2; D might be TRBD1 (5 bases). CDR1 and CDR2 from the germline V gene are SGHTA and FQGNSA. The CDR3 has 13 residues. The ends were cut back, 5 bases at V and 6 bases at J, with 13 bases in the middle. For the CDR3, the DNA is TGTGCCAGCAGCAAAGCAGGGTTGCAGACCCAGTACTTC. Translating it yields CASSKAGLQTQYF.

Concerning this clone itself: Other DNA sequences in this specimen translate into the identical CDR3. The chain couples TRBV18 to TRBJ2-3; 10 bases are a match to TRBD1. CDR1 is KGHSH and CDR2 is LQKENI in the germline V gene. The CDR3 contains 14 residues. The V segment lost 3 bases and the J segment 5 bases; nucleotides outside the gene matches: 2. The CDR3 reads CASSPGQGIDTQYF. The CDR3 coding sequence is TGTGCCAGCTCACCGGGACAGGGGATAGATACGCAGTATTTT.

Comments on this clone: Other DNA sequences from this sample encode an identical CDR3 as well. This chain links TRBV5-1 with TRBJ1-5; 7 nucleotides align to TRBD1. The junction had 4 bases not matched to a gene; V was cut back by 0 bases and J by 7 bases. This CDR3 spans 14 amino acids. The germline gives CDR1 SGHRS, CDR2 YFSETQ. CDR3 nucleotide sequence: TGCGCCAGCAGCTTGGGACAGGGTGGGCAGCCCCAGCATTTT. Encoded protein: CASSLGQGGQPQHF.

The chain combines TRBV18 with TRBJ2-2; 14 bases map to TRBD2. The CDR3 consists of 17 residues. The junction had 9 bases not matched to a gene; V was cut back by 8 bases and J by 4 bases. Germline V gives CDR1 KGHSH, CDR2 LQKENI. CDR3 in amino acids: CASRGTSGSPFTGELFF. CDR3 nucleotide sequence: TGTGCCAGCCGAGGGACTAGCGGGAGTCCTTTCACCGGGGAGCTGTTTTTT.

The chain combines TRBV5-4 with TRBJ2-7; tentatively, D is TRBD1 (5 bases). Germline assignment: CDR1 SGHNT and CDR2 YYREEE (reference sequence). The V end lost 3 bases, the J end lost 5 bases, and 12 bases lay between the germline ends. The CDR3 is made up of 13 amino acids. The CDR3 nucleotides are TGTGCCAGCAGCTCCGATGGCAGGGACGAGCAGTACTTC. It encodes CASSSDGRDEQYF.

The rearrangement uses TRBV20-1 and TRBJ2-5; D is possibly TRBD1 or TRBD2 (5 bases each). Trimming removed 4 bases from V and 5 bases from J, with 8 bases in between. The CDR3 is 11 residues long. Germline V gives CDR1 DFQATT, CDR2 SNEGSKA (reference sequence). CDR3 sequence reads: CSAIWGETQYF. Here the CDR3 DNA reads TGCAGTGCTATTTGGGGGGAGACCCAGTACTTC.